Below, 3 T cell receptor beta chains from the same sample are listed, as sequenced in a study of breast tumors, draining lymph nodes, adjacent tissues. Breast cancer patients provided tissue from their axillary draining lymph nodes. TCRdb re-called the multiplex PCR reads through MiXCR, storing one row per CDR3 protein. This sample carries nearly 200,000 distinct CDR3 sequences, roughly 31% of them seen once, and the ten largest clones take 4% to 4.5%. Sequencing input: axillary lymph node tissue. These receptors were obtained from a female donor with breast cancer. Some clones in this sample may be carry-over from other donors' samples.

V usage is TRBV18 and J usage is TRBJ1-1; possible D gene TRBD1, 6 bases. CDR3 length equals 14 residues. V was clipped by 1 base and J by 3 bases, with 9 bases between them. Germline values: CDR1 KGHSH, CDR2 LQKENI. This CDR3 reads CASSPRGGDTEAFF. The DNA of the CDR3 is TGTGCCAGCTCACCACGAGGGGGGGACACTGAAGCTTTCTTT. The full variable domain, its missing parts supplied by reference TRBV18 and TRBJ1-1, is NAGVMQNPRHLVRRRGQEARLRCSPMKGHSHVYWYRQLPEEGLKFMVYLQKENIIDESGMPKERFSAEFPKEGPSILRIQQVVRGDSAAYFCASSPRGGDTEAFFGQGTRLTVV.

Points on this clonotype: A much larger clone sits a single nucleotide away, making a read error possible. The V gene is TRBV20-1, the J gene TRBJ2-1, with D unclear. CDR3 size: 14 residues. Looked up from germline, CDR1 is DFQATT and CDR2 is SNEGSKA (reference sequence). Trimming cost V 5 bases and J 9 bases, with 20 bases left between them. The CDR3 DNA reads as TGCAGTGCTGTTTGGGGTCGAGGTCTCGCTGAGCAGTTCTTC. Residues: CSAVWGRGLAEQFF.

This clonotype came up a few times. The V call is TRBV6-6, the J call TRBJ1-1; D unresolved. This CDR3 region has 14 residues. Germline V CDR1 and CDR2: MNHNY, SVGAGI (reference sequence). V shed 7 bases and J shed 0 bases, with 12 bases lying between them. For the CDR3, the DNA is TGTGCCAGCACCCTGAGTACCATGAACACTGAAGCTTTCTTT. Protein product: CASTLSTMNTEAFF.